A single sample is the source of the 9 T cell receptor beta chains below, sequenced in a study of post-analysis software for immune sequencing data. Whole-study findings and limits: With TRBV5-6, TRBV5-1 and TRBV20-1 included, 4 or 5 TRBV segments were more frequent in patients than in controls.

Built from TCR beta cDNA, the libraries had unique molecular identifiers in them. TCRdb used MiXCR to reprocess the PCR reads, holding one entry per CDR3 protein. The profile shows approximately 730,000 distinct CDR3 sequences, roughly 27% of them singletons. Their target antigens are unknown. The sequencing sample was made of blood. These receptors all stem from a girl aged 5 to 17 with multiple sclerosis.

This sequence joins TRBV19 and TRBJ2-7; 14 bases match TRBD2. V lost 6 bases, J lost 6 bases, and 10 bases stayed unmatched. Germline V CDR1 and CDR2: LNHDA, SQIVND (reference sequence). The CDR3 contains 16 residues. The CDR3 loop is CASSWTSGRPSGEQYF. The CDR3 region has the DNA TGTGCCAGTAGCTGGACTAGCGGGAGGCCCTCGGGCGAGCAGTACTTC.

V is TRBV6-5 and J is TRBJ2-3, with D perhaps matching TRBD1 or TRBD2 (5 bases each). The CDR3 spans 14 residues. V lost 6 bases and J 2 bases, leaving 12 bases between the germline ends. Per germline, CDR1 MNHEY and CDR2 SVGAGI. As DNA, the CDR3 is TGTGCCAGCAGCCTACTGGGGGTCACAGATACGCAGTATTTT. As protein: CASSLLGVTDTQYF.

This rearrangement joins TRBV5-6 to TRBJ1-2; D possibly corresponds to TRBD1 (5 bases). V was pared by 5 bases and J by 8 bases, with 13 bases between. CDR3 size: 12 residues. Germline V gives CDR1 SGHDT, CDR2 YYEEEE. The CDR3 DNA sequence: TGTGCCAGCAGGACCAGGGCCACGGGCTACACCTTC. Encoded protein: CASRTRATGYTF. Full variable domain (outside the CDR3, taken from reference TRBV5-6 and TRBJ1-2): DAGVTQSPTHLIKTRGQQVTLRCSPKSGHDTVSWYQQALGQGPQFIFQYYEEEERQRGNFPDRFSGHQFPNYSSELNVNALLLGDSALYLCASRTRATGYTFGSGTRLTVV.

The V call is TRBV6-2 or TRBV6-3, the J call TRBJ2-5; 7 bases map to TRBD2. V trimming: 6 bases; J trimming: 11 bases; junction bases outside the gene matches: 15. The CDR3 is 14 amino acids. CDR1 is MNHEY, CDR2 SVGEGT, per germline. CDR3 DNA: TGTGCCAGCAGCCGTGCTAGCGGTGACTACGGGCAGTACTTC. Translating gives CASSRASGDYGQYF.

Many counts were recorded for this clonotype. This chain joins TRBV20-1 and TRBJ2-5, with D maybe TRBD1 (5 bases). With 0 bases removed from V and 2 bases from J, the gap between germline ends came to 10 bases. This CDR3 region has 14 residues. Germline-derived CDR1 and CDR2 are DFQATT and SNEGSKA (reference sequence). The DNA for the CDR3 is TGCAGTGCTAGAGACGCAGGGAAACAAGAGACCCAGTACTTC. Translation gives CSARDAGKQETQYF.

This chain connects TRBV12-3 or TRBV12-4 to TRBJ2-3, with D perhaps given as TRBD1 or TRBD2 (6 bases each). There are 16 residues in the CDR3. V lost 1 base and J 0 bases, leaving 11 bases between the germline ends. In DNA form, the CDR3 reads TGTGCCAGCAGTTTAGGGGGGGCAGGGAGCACAGATACGCAGTATTTT. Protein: CASSLGGAGSTDTQYF.

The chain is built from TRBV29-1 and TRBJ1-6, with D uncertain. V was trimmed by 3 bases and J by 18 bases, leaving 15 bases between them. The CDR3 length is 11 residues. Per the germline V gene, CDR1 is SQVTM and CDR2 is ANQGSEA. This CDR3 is CSVDLGGKPHF. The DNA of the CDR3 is TGCAGCGTTGATTTAGGAGGCAAACCCCACTTT. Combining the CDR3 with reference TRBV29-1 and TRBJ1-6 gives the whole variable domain SAVISQKPSRDICQRGTSLTIQCQVDSQVTMMFWYRQQPGQSLTLIATANQGSEATYESGFVIDKFPISRPNLTFSTLTVSNMSPEDSSIYLCSVDLGGKPHFGNGTRLTVT.

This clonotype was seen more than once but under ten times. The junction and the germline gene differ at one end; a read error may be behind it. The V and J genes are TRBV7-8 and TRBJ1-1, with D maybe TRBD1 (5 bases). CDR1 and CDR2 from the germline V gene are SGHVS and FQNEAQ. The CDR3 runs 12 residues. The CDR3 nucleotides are TGTGCCAACAGCACACGGGGGAGGAGGACTTTCTTT. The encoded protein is CANSTRGRRTFF.

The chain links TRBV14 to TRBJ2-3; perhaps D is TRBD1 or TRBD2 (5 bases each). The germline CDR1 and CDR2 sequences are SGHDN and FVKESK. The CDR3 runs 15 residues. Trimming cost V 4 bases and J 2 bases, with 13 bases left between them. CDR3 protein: CASSPLTGPTDTQYF. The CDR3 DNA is TGTGCCAGCAGCCCTTTGACGGGACCCACAGATACGCAGTATTTT.